These T cell receptor beta chains were read from a single sample in a study of blood T cells in healthy people across ages. TCRdb itself ran the 5' RACE reads through MiXCR, one entry per CDR3 protein. The data contain hundreds of thousands of distinct CDR3 sequences, roughly 60% of them seen just once; the ten biggest clones take up approximately 21%. The sample consisted of blood. All receptors derive from a man younger than 40 in good health. Each CDR3 is given with its conserved first and last residue. The order of the fields is CDR3 DNA, CDR3 protein, clone size, J gene, V gene, D gene. A D gene is named only where the DNA matches it firmly. Clone size is stated in some rows and not others, as once, few, many or a class when expanded.

TGTGCCAGCACATTCCCAGGGGCCGAGCAGTACTTC CASTFPGAEQYF NA TRBJ2-7 TRBV18 NA
TGTGCCAGCAGTTGGACAGGGAACTATGGCTGCACCTTC CASSWTGNYGCTF once TRBJ1-2 TRBV12-3/TRBV12-4 TRBD1
TGTGCCAGCAGCCAGGCGGGGGTTGGCTACGAGCAGTACTTC CASSQAGVGYEQYF few TRBJ2-7 TRBV3-1 TRBD2
TGCAGCGCTGAGAAGGGAGTGGGTTCCTACGAGCAGTACTTC CSAEKGVGSYEQYF NA TRBJ2-7 TRBV29-1 NA
TGTGCCTGCAGTTACTCGATTCCGACAGACTACACCTTC CACSYSIPTDYTF NA TRBJ1-2 TRBV6-2/TRBV6-3 NA
TGTGCCAGCAGCTTCATTGTGCGGGGGGCAGAGACCCAGTACTTC CASSFIVRGAETQYF NA TRBJ2-5 TRBV7-2 TRBD2
TGCAGTGCTAGGACCTATATCTACGAGCAGTACTTC CSARTYIYEQYF NA TRBJ2-7 TRBV20-1 NA
TGTGCTAGCAGCCCCTCGGGAGGGGGCGGACCGGGTGAGCAGTTCTTC CASSPSGGGGPGEQFF NA TRBJ2-1 TRBV7-7 NA
TGTGCCAATGGAGCCAGGGGGCTGGATGAGCAGTTCTTC CANGARGLDEQFF NA TRBJ2-1 TRBV12-3/TRBV12-4 TRBD1
TGCAGTGTTTATGGGGACGATGCGGGCTACACCTTC CSVYGDDAGYTF NA TRBJ1-2 TRBV20-1 NA
TGTGCCAGCAGCTCGGGGGGACAGGCTCGTAAGTTCTTC CASSSGGQARKFF NA TRBJ2-1 TRBV5-5 NA
TGTGCCAGCAGCTTCGCCCTTGGGGGCGGGAGCTCCTACGAGCAGTACTTC CASSFALGGGSSYEQYF NA TRBJ2-7 TRBV7-9 NA
TGCAGTGCTAGATTGCTAGCGGAGACCTACGAGCAGTACTTC CSARLLAETYEQYF few TRBJ2-7 TRBV20-1 TRBD2
TGTGCCAGCTCACCACTCCGGGGACTAGGCGAGCAGTACTTC CASSPLRGLGEQYF few TRBJ2-7 TRBV18 TRBD2
TGTGCCAGTCAAAGGGGAGCAGGGCGAGGCACCGGGGAGCTGTTTTTT CASQRGAGRGTGELFF NA TRBJ2-2 TRBV27 NA
TGTGCCAGCAGCTCAGCGCGGGGGGCTAACTATGGCTACACCTTC CASSSARGANYGYTF NA TRBJ1-2 TRBV5-5 NA
TGTGCCAGCAGTGAGATAGGGCGCGAGCAGTACTTC CASSEIGREQYF NA TRBJ2-7 TRBV2 NA
TGCAGTGCTGAACTAGCGGGAGGGGTCAATGAGCAGTTCTTC CSAELAGGVNEQFF once TRBJ2-1 TRBV20-1 TRBD2
TGTGCCAGCATTCGACGGACGGACTCCTACGAGCAGTACTTC CASIRRTDSYEQYF NA TRBJ2-7 TRBV6-1 NA
TGTGCCAGCAGCTTCTTAGCGGGGGCCCTAGATACGCAGTATTTT CASSFLAGALDTQYF NA TRBJ2-3 TRBV11-2 TRBD2
TGCAGCGTTGAAGGACGGTCCAACACTGAAGCTTTCTTT CSVEGRSNTEAFF few TRBJ1-1 TRBV29-1 NA
TGTGCCACCTCACCCTTGGGCAATGAGCAGTTCTTC CATSPLGNEQFF few TRBJ2-1 TRBV6-1 NA
TGTGCCAGCAGTTCCCTCCCCGGGACAGGGAGTAATGAGCAGTTCTTC CASSSLPGTGSNEQFF NA TRBJ2-1 TRBV7-2 TRBD1
TGCAGTGCGAATACAGGGGGCGCGATAAATGAGCAGTTCTTC CSANTGGAINEQFF NA TRBJ2-1 TRBV20-1 TRBD1
TGTGCCAGCAGGCCTCCGGGACAGGGTGGAGAGACCCAGTACTTC CASRPPGQGGETQYF few TRBJ2-5 TRBV2 TRBD1
TGTGCCAGCAGTGAGAACGAACTGCCTACCAGCACAGATACGCAGTATTTT CASSENELPTSTDTQYF NA TRBJ2-3 TRBV2 NA
TGTGCCAGCAGCTCCAGAAAATGGACTAGCGGGTACCAAGAGACCCAGTACTTC CASSSRKWTSGYQETQYF NA TRBJ2-5 TRBV7-2 TRBD2
TGTGCCAGCAGCCAGGGGACAGGGGGTTACTACGAGCAGTACTTC CASSQGTGGYYEQYF NA TRBJ2-7 TRBV3-1 TRBD1
TGCAGTGCTAGAGCACTAGCGGTCGGTTCTGGGGCCAACGTCCTGACTTTC CSARALAVGSGANVLTF NA TRBJ2-6 TRBV20-1 TRBD2
TGCGCCAGCAGCCAAGCGGCTAGCGCGTACAATGAGCAGTTCTTC CASSQAASAYNEQFF NA TRBJ2-1 TRBV4-1 NA
TGTACCAGCAGCTTCGGCCGTACTAGCTATGGGAAAAACATTCAGTACTTC CTSSFGRTSYGKNIQYF NA TRBJ2-4 TRBV6-1 NA
TGTGCCAGCAGTCTCGTACGACTCAGGGATGGCTACACCTTC CASSLVRLRDGYTF NA TRBJ1-2 TRBV6-2/TRBV6-3 NA
TGTGCCAGCAGTTACAGCCAGGGACTAATGCCTCAGAGTGAGCAGTTCTTC CASSYSQGLMPQSEQFF NA TRBJ2-1 TRBV6-2/TRBV6-3 TRBD2
TGTGCCAGCATGAACCTTCGCGCCGCTTACACAGATACGCAGTATTTT CASMNLRAAYTDTQYF NA TRBJ2-3 TRBV13 NA
TGTGCCAGCTCTACGGGGGGGCCAGAGACCCAGTACTTC CASSTGGPETQYF once TRBJ2-5 TRBV18 TRBD2
TGCGCCAGCAGCCGGGCGGTTGGAAGGAGCAATCAGCCCCAGCATTTT CASSRAVGRSNQPQHF few TRBJ1-5 TRBV4-3 NA
TGCAGCGTTCTAGGGACAGGGAATGAAAAACTGTTTTTT CSVLGTGNEKLFF NA TRBJ1-4 TRBV29-1 TRBD1
TGTGCCAGCAGTCGATCAGGGGATCTGGACGAGCAGTACTTC CASSRSGDLDEQYF NA TRBJ2-7 TRBV28 NA
TGTGCCAGCAGCAAAGTTAGGACACCCGAGTCGGTACTGTTTTTT CASSKVRTPESVLFF NA TRBJ1-4 TRBV21-1 NA
TGTGCCACCAGCAGAGATACAGGACTAGCGGGGAGCACGCAGTATTTT CATSRDTGLAGSTQYF NA TRBJ2-3 TRBV15 TRBD2
TGTGCCAGCAGTTTACGACTCGGGACTAGCGGGGGCTCCTACGAGCAGTACTTC CASSLRLGTSGGSYEQYF NA TRBJ2-7 TRBV27 TRBD2
TGTGCCAGCAGCTACGAACAAAGCGAGGGGGTGGGAGAGACCCAGTACTTC CASSYEQSEGVGETQYF few TRBJ2-5 TRBV28 NA
TGCAGTGCCAGACCCCCACTAGCGGCACTCTACGAGCAGTACTTC CSARPPLAALYEQYF NA TRBJ2-7 TRBV20-1 TRBD2
TGTGCCAGCAGACAGGGCTGGGGGGCTTTCTTT CASRQGWGAFF NA TRBJ1-1 TRBV25-1 NA
TGTGCCAGCAGCCGACGGACAGGGGGTATAGGGACTGAAGCTTTCTTT CASSRRTGGIGTEAFF NA TRBJ1-1 TRBV11-2 TRBD1
TGTGCCAGCAGCTTATCGGCGGGGGCCTCCTACAATGAGCAGTTCTTC CASSLSAGASYNEQFF few TRBJ2-1 TRBV7-9 NA
TGTGCCAGCAGCCCCATGGGAGATGGCTACACCTTC CASSPMGDGYTF few TRBJ1-2 TRBV2 NA